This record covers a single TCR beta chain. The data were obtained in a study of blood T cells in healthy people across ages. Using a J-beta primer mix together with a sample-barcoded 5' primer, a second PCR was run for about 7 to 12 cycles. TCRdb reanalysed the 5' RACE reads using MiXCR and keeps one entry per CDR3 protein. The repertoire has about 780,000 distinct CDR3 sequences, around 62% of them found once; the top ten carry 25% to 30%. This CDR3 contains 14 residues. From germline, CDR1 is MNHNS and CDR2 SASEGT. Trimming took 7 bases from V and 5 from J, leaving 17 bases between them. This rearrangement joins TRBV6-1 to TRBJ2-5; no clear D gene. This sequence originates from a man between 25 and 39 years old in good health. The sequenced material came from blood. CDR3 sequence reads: CASTVFGWFETQYF. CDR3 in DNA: TGTGCCAGCACCGTCTTCGGGTGGTTCGAGACCCAGTACTTC.